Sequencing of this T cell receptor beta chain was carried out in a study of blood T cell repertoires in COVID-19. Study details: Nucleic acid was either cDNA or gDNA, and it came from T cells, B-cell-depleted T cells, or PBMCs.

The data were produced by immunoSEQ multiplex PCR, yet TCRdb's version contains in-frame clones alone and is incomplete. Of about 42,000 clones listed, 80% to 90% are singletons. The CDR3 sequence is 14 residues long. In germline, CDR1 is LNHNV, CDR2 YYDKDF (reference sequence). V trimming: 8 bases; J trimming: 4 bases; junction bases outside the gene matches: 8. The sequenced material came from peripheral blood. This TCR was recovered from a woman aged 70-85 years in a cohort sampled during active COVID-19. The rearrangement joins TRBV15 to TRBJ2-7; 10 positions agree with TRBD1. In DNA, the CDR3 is TGTGCCACCGGAAGGACAGGGGGTTCGTACGAGCAGTACTTC. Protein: CATGRTGGSYEQYF.